Shown below are 3 T cell receptor beta chains from a single sample sequenced in a study of blood T cell repertoires in COVID-19. TCRdb's table, derived via immunoSEQ multiplex PCR, lists solely in-frame clones and lacks some. The table lists 130,000 or so clones, roughly 79% of them singletons. Input material: peripheral blood. These receptors originate from a man at least 80 years old with acute or convalescent COVID-19.

This chain uses TRBV5-6 with TRBJ2-7, with D possibly matching TRBD1 (6 bases). The length of the CDR3 is 13 residues. The V gene lost 4 bases and the J gene lost 4 bases, with 12 bases spanning the gap. Germline loops: CDR1 SGHDT, CDR2 YYEEEE. The CDR3 nucleotides read TGTGCCAGCAGCGAGCAGGGGCGGTACGAGCAGTACTTC. Translated, it gives CASSEQGRYEQYF. The whole variable domain, filled in from reference TRBV5-6 and TRBJ2-7, reads DAGVTQSPTHLIKTRGQQVTLRCSPKSGHDTVSWYQQALGQGPQFIFQYYEEEERQRGNFPDRFSGHQFPNYSSELNVNALLLGDSALYLCASSEQGRYEQYFGPGTRLTVT.

The chain links TRBV5-1 to TRBJ1-2, with D unclear. Trimming left V 4 bases short and J 0 bases short, with 13 bases between. The CDR3 has 15 residues. Germline lookup yields CDR1 SGHRS and CDR2 YFSETQ. The CDR3 nucleotides read TGCGCCAGCAGCCCCCTTAAGGGAGCTAACTATGGCTACACCTTC. It specifies CASSPLKGANYGYTF.

This chain joins TRBV5-4 and TRBJ2-7; 11 nucleotides line up with TRBD1. V lost 0 bases to trimming and J lost 6 bases; unmatched junction nucleotides: 8. The germline gives CDR1 SGHNT, CDR2 YYREEE (reference sequence). The CDR3 length is 16 residues. CDR3 nucleotide sequence: TGTGCCAGCAGCTTGGGAGGGACAGGGGGTCAGGGCGAGCAGTACTTC. Translating gives CASSLGGTGGQGEQYF.